Presented here are 21 T cell receptor beta chains from one specimen sequenced in a study of blood T cells in healthy people across ages. PCR was performed a second time for about 6 to 12 cycles using a sample-barcoded 5' primer and a J-beta primer mix. In TCRdb, the 5' RACE reads were re-called with MiXCR into one record per CDR3 protein. The sample records about 780,000 distinct CDR3 sequences, about 45% being singletons. Material for sequencing was blood. The receptors stem from a man older than 75 in good health.

V usage is TRBV7-9 and J usage is TRBJ2-7; D may match TRBD1 or TRBD2 (6 bases each). This CDR3 is built from 14 residues. Trimming cost V 6 bases and J 0 bases, with 12 bases left between them. Germline V lookup: CDR1 SEHNR, CDR2 FQNEAQ (reference sequence). CDR3 in DNA: TGTGCCAGCAGGTCGGGGGACATCTCCTACGAGCAGTACTTC. It translates to CASRSGDISYEQYF.

There are a few counts of this clonotype. The chain links TRBV2 to TRBJ2-3; 10 bases line up with TRBD2. Germline-derived CDR1 and CDR2 are SNHLY and FYNNEI. The CDR3 totals 19 residues. The V gene end was trimmed by 5 bases and the J gene end by 3 bases; junction bases not matched to a gene: 17. DNA of the CDR3: TGTGCCAGCAGTAAATTTTCCGGGACTAGCGAGTTGGGAACAGATACGCAGTATTTT. It yields the protein CASSKFSGTSELGTDTQYF.

The chain combines TRBV20-1 with TRBJ2-7; D remains unclear. The end of the DNA is better explained by TRBJ2-5, so the J call may be wrong. Germline V gene sequence: CDR1 DFQATT, CDR2 SNEGSKA (reference sequence). The CDR3 is 13 amino acids. The CDR3 here is CSATTDEKETQYF. As DNA, the CDR3 is TGCAGTGCTACTACGGACGAGAAAGAGACCCAGTACTTC.

This clonotype was seen repeatedly, ten times or more. The V call is TRBV28, the J call TRBJ1-5; D is undetermined. V was cut by 2 bases and J by 2 bases, with 10 bases left in between. CDR1 MDHEN and CDR2 SYDVKM come from the germline V gene. CDR3 size: 15 residues. The CDR3 DNA reads as TGTGCCAGCAGTTTAATGGGTCAGGGCAATCAGCCCCAGCATTTT. Translation: CASSLMGQGNQPQHF.

The CDR3 sequence is CASSGGGGGLGWGYTF. In nucleotides, the CDR3 is TGTGCCAGCAGTGGAGGAGGAGGGGGCCTTGGCTGGGGCTACACCTTC. The chain combines TRBV28 with TRBJ1-2; TRBD1 matches 7 bases. Trimming took 5 bases from V and 8 from J; bases not matched to a gene: 17. CDR1 and CDR2 from the germline V gene are MDHEN and SYDVKM. The CDR3 totals 16 residues.

A remark on this clonotype: At one end the junction does not follow the germline gene, possibly because of a read error. V is TRBV5-1 and J is TRBJ2-5; 7 bases are shared with TRBD1. The germline CDR1 and CDR2 sequences are SGHRS and YFSETQ. There are 15 residues in the CDR3. The CDR3 DNA follows: TGCACCAGCAGCTCCCTCCCAGGGGGCCAAGAGACCCAGTACTTC. Translation gives CTSSSLPGGQETQYF. The full variable domain, its missing parts supplied by reference TRBV5-1 and TRBJ2-5, is KAGVTQTPRYLIKTRGQQVTLSCSPISGHRSVSWYQQTPGQGLQFLFEYFSETQRNKGNFPGRFSGRQFSNSRSEMNVSTLELGDSALYLCTSSSLPGGQETQYFGPGTRLLVL.

This chain joins TRBV28 and TRBJ2-5; tentatively, D is TRBD1 (5 bases). The end of the DNA is better explained by TRBJ2-4, so the J call may be wrong. Germline CDR1 is MDHEN and CDR2 is SYDVKM. This CDR3 has 15 amino acids. The CDR3: CASSSGGAGENIQYF. The CDR3 DNA follows: TGTGCCAGCAGTTCGGGTGGGGCTGGGGAAAACATTCAGTACTTC.

The table lists this clonotype with a few counts. The chain joins TRBV27 to TRBJ2-4; D might be TRBD2 (5 bases). TRBJ2-7 matches the DNA end more closely, so the J call is doubtful. CDR3 length equals 14 residues. CDR1 and CDR2 from the germline V gene are MNHEY and SMNVEV (reference sequence). CDR3 in DNA: TGTGCCAGCAATAGGGCCGGGAAGGACCACGAGCAGTACTTC. This gives the protein CASNRAGKDHEQYF.

In this sample, this clonotype turned up many times. The gene calls are TRBV12-3 or TRBV12-4 and TRBJ2-7, with D possibly TRBD2 on 6 matching bases. The length of the CDR3 is 14 residues. V was clipped by 2 bases and J by 3 bases, with 11 bases between them. CDR3 region: CASSLQGGNYEQYF. The CDR3 DNA follows: TGTGCCAGCAGTTTACAAGGCGGGAACTACGAGCAGTACTTC.

This clonotype turned up a few times. The CDR3 loop is CASSRAGHNEKLFF. For the CDR3, the DNA is TGCGCCAGCAGCCGGGCAGGGCACAATGAAAAACTGTTTTTT. The chain employs TRBV5-1 and TRBJ1-4, with D possibly being TRBD1 (5 bases). The CDR3 is 14 residues long. The V end was cut by 4 bases, the J end by 5 bases, with 12 bases between. Looked up from germline, CDR1 is SGHRS and CDR2 is YFSETQ.

This clonotype was detected only a few times. The chain combines TRBV7-9 with TRBJ1-1; no reliable D call. V dropped 1 base and J dropped 4 bases, with 4 bases sitting between them. CDR1 SEHNR and CDR2 FQNEAQ come from the germline V gene (reference sequence). CDR3 length: 12 residues. CDR3: CASSLVSTEAFF. The CDR3 region has the DNA TGTGCCAGCAGCTTAGTCTCCACTGAAGCTTTCTTT.

As for this clonotype: This may be a read error: a much more frequent sequence differs by one nucleotide. The chain combines TRBV24-1 with TRBJ2-7; 12 nucleotides match TRBD2. The DNA end is more similar to TRBJ2-5, so the J call may be wrong. The CDR3 is made up of 16 amino acids. The germline V gene has CDR1 KGHDR and CDR2 SFDVKD. The CDR3 region is CATSDWASGRGKTQYF. The CDR3 DNA follows: TGTGCCACCAGTGACTGGGCTAGCGGGAGGGGAAAGACCCAGTACTTC.

In this sample, this clonotype turned up a few times. This sequence joins TRBV20-1 and TRBJ1-1, with unresolved D. Between the trimmed V and J ends, which lost 3 bases and 3 bases, there was a span of 5 bases. Germline CDR1 DFQATT, CDR2 SNEGSKA (reference sequence). This CDR3 region has 11 residues. The CDR3: CSAREHTEAFF. In nucleotides, the CDR3 is TGCAGTGCTAGGGAACACACTGAAGCTTTCTTT.

This clonotype was detected a few times. The chain joins TRBV29-1 to TRBJ1-1, with TRBD1 as a possible D gene (6 bases). CDR1 is SQVTM and CDR2 is ANQGSEA in the germline V gene. The ends were cut back, 2 bases at V and 0 bases at J, with 7 bases in the middle. The CDR3 covers 13 residues. This CDR3 is CSVEQGMNTEAFF. The CDR3 nucleotides read TGCAGCGTTGAACAGGGGATGAACACTGAAGCTTTCTTT. Based on the CDR3 plus reference TRBV29-1 and TRBJ1-1, the full variable domain is SAVISQKPSRDICQRGTSLTIQCQVDSQVTMMFWYRQQPGQSLTLIATANQGSEATYESGFVIDKFPISRPNLTFSTLTVSNMSPEDSSIYLCSVEQGMNTEAFFGQGTRLTVV.

This clonotype was recorded a few times. The chain is built from TRBV10-3 and TRBJ2-7; 7 bases fit TRBD1. After removal of 11 bases from V and 7 bases from J, the junction contained 8 bases not matched to a gene. CDR1 and CDR2 from the germline V gene are ENHRY and SYGVKD. The CDR3 runs to 11 residues. CDR3 DNA sequence: TGTGCCGGGGGAACAGGGGTTGAGCAGTACTTC. Translated, it gives CAGGTGVEQYF.

The gene calls are TRBV25-1 and TRBJ2-4, with D tentatively TRBD2 (6 bases). The J call is uncertain, as TRBJ2-7 better fits the DNA end. This CDR3 spans 14 amino acids. Germline V gene sequence: CDR1 MGHDK, CDR2 SYGVNS. The CDR3 sequence: CASSEYGGTYEQYF. The CDR3 nucleotides are TGTGCCAGCAGTGAATACGGCGGGACCTACGAGCAGTACTTC.

The V and J genes are TRBV6-2 or TRBV6-3 and TRBJ1-5, with TRBD1 identical over 7 bases. CDR3 length: 15 residues. Trimming cost V 0 bases and J 3 bases; bases outside gene matches: 2. Germline V gives CDR1 MNHEY, CDR2 SVGEGT. Written as DNA, the CDR3 is TGTGCCAGCAGTTACTCGGGACAGCCCAATCAGCCCCAGCATTTT. Its protein product is CASSYSGQPNQPQHF.

The sample holds a few counts of this clonotype. The J gene is TRBJ2-5, the V gene TRBV29-1; TRBD2 aligns across 7 bases. Unmatched junction bases numbered 13, after V lost 1 base and J lost 11 bases. The length of the CDR3 is 14 residues. Germline V gene data show CDR1 as SQVTM and CDR2 as ANQGSEA. CDR3 sequence: CSVEGLAVNDEQYF. CDR3 nucleotides: TGCAGCGTTGAAGGGCTAGCGGTTAACGATGAGCAGTACTTC.

This chain links TRBV7-3 with TRBJ2-7; TRBD1 aligns across 8 bases. Trimming cost V 3 bases and J 10 bases; bases outside gene matches: 11. This CDR3 comprises 14 residues. The germline V gene encodes CDR1 SGHTA and CDR2 FQGTGA. CDR3 sequence reads: CASSFQGAGEAQYF. The CDR3 nucleotides are TGTGCCAGCAGCTTTCAGGGGGCAGGAGAGGCCCAGTACTTC.

Ten or more counts support this clonotype. The CDR3 protein is CASPLRYAPEYF. The CDR3 region has the DNA TGTGCCAGCCCCCTTAGATACGCACCGGAGTATTTT. The chain employs TRBV21-1 and TRBJ2-3; the D call of TRBD1 is as the table states it, not checked on the DNA. TRBV21-1 is assigned pseudogene status. The CDR3 totals 12 residues.

The rearrangement links TRBV29-1 to TRBJ2-1; D not resolved. The V gene's germline CDR1 is SQVTM and CDR2 ANQGSEA. The CDR3 length is 12 residues. V shed 4 bases and J shed 3 bases, with 7 bases lying between them. The CDR3: CSVGPRYNEQFF. DNA of the CDR3: TGCAGCGTTGGACCCCGCTACAATGAGCAGTTCTTC.